This T cell receptor beta chain was retrieved from a study of identical twins. Study-wide findings and caveats: The authors noted that invariant MAIT and iNKT cells could partly confound zero-insertion analyses. Among out-of-frame alpha sequences shared by twins, low generation probability occurred in excess.

A single record per CDR3 protein comes from TCRdb applying MiXCR to the 5' RACE reads. The sample contains roughly 630,000 distinct CDR3 sequences, 7.1% of which appear only once. This CDR3 is 14 amino acids long. The junction had 10 bases not matched to a gene; V was cut back by 3 bases and J by 9 bases. Germline CDR1 reads SQVTM; CDR2 reads ANQGSEA. On this clonotype: What it binds is unknown.

The sample was also reused in another study, on yellow fever vaccine responses in identical twins. Per that paper: Twins' T cell vaccine responses reportedly looked partly convergent, partly personalized.

The genes are TRBV29-1 and TRBJ2-1, with TRBD2 matching over 8 bases. The origin of this receptor is a woman between 18 and 29 years old in good health. The sample taken for sequencing was PBMCs. CDR3 DNA sequence: TGCAGCGTTGAGAACCCCCGGGGGGGGGGTGAGCAGTTCTTC. Translating it yields CSVENPRGGGEQFF.